This T cell receptor (beta chain) was identified in a study of blood T cells in healthy people across ages. The CDR3 sequence is 16 residues long. V lost 0 bases and J lost 4; bases outside the gene matches: 6. In germline, CDR1 is DFQATT, CDR2 SNEGSKA (reference sequence). PCR was performed a second time for roughly 7 to 11 cycles using a sample-barcoded 5' primer and a J-beta primer mix. Each CDR3 protein is one row after TCRdb ran MiXCR on the 5' RACE reads. The sample lists roughly 500,000 distinct CDR3 sequences; about 25% were seen once. This clonotype was recorded a few times. These data were likewise used in another study, on T cells of mothers and their children.

The sequence was obtained from a boy aged 5-17 years in good health. The chain joins TRBV20-1 to TRBJ2-1, with TRBD2 identical over 10 bases. The specimen was blood. This CDR3 is CSARDIGLAEYNEQFF. Written as DNA, the CDR3 is TGCAGTGCTAGAGATATAGGACTAGCGGAATACAATGAGCAGTTCTTC.